This T cell receptor (beta chain) is from a study of T cell repertoires in cytomegalovirus infection. Study-wide background: Peptides in the study included HLA-C-restricted and HLA-B-restricted CMV epitopes. The public TCR beta signatures pointed to both CMV infection and matching HLA type.

TCRdb re-analysed the reads in MiXCR, keeping a single row per CDR3 protein. The sample has approximately 280,000 distinct CDR3 sequences, roughly a fifth seen once. This clonotype was recorded at least ten times. What it recognizes is unknown. The trim removed 3 bases at V and 2 bases at J, leaving 21 bases unmatched. Germline V CDR1 and CDR2: MDHEN, SYDVKM. The CDR3 has 20 amino acids. General observations from the study: In two of eight donors, the top clonotype was HLA-C-restricted CMV-specific. Carriers of CMV plus the relevant HLA were identified by cumulative public TCR beta family frequency.

The material sequenced was cultured PBMCs, taken from culture after CMV antigen stimulation. This clonotype was obtained from a human donor in good health (CMV status not recorded). Some clones in this sample may be carry-over from other donors' samples. This chain uses TRBV28 with TRBJ2-7; TRBD2 matches at 8 bases. The CDR3 is CASSFIRRASGGRGAYEQYF. DNA for the CDR3: TGTGCCAGCAGTTTTATCCGCCGGGCGAGCGGGGGAAGAGGGGCCTACGAGCAGTACTTC.